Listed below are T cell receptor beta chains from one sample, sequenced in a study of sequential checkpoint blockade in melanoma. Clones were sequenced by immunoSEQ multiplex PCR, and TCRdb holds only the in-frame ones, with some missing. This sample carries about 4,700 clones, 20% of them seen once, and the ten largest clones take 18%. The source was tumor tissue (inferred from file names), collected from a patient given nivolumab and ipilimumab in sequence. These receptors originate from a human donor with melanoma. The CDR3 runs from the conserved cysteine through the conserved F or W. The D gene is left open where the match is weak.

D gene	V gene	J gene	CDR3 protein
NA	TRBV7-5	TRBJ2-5	CASSVAAQGGTQYF
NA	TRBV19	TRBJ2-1	CASSLVANYNEQFF
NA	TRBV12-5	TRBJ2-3	CATAGGDTQYF
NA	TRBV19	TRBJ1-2	CARPSRRTWAF
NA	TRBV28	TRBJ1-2	CASSLFRGSGGYTF
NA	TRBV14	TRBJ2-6	CASSPGRLRTVKPGANVLTF
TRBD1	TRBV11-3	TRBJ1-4	CASSPWTGAEEKLFF
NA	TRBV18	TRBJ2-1	CASSLARNEQFF
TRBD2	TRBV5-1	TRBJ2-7	CASSLTGTSGARGHEQYF
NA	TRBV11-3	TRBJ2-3	CASSLSLQGDTQYF
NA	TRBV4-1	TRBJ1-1	CASSRRPSGEAFF
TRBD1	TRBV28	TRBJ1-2	CASRPGQLNYGYTF
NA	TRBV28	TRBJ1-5	CASTPSRSNQPQHF
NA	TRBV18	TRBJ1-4	CASSPSPGPSDEKLFF
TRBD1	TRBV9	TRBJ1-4	CASSGPTGALNEKLFF
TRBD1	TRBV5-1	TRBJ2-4	CASSLGQGHKNIQYF
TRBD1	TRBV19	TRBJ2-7	CASSSRDRGWTYEQYF
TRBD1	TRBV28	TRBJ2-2	CASSETGGEVQGRELFF
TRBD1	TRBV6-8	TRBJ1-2	CASSSKTGTDYGYTF
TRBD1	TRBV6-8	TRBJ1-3	CASSYRTGGWRNTIYF
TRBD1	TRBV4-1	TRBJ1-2	CASSQDLGTVGYTF
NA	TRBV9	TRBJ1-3	CASSAGGVSTSGNTIYF
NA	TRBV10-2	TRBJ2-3	CASRGPHRDTSTDTQYF
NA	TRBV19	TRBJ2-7	CASSITGQHHEQYF
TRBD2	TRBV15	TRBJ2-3	CATALAGGSTDTQYF
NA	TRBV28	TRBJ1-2	CASSLSSGWGYTF
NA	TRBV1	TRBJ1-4	CASSQGTGPNEKLFF
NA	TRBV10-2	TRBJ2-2	CASREGRNTGELFF
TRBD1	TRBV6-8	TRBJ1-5	CASSYPRGQGNQPQHF
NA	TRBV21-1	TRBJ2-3	CASSVNQGSDTQYF
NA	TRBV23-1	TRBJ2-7	CASSQQTGPIFYEQYF
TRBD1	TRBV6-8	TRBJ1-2	CASSNRDRSGYTF
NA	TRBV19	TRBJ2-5	CASSPDRWGQETQYF
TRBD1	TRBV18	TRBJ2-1	CASSPPQTGVRNEQFF
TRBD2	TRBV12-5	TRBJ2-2	CASGYGLAGTNTGELFF
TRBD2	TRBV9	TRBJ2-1	CASSSLAGGPNEQFF
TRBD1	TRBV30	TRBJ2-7	CAWNSLGTGDREQYF
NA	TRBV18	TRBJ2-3	CASSLSWDGGTDTQYF
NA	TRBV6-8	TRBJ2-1	CASSYSSGNEQFF
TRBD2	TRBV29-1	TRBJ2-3	CSVVLAGGTDTQYF
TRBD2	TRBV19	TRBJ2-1	CASSIVAGGNNEQFF
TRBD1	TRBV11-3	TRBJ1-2	CASSLQAIPVGTGTYGYTF
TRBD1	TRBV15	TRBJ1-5	CATSTGQGISNQPQHF
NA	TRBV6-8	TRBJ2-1	CATFPRGASYNEQFF
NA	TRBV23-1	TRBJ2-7	CASSQRLKGEQYF
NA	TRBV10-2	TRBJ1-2	CASSERATAARKAGYTF
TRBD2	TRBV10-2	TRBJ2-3	CASSTGTSGGKDTQYF
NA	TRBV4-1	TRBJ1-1	CASSQEMAGIVFF
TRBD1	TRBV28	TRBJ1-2	CASRGTGGAYGYTF
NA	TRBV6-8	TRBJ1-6	CASSYSDLGSPLHF
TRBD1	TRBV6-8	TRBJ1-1	CASSPYTGTGRTEAFF
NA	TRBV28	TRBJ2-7	CASSWGVSYEQYF
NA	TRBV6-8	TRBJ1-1	CASSYSGRETEAFF
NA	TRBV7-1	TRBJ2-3	CASSLANTDTQYF